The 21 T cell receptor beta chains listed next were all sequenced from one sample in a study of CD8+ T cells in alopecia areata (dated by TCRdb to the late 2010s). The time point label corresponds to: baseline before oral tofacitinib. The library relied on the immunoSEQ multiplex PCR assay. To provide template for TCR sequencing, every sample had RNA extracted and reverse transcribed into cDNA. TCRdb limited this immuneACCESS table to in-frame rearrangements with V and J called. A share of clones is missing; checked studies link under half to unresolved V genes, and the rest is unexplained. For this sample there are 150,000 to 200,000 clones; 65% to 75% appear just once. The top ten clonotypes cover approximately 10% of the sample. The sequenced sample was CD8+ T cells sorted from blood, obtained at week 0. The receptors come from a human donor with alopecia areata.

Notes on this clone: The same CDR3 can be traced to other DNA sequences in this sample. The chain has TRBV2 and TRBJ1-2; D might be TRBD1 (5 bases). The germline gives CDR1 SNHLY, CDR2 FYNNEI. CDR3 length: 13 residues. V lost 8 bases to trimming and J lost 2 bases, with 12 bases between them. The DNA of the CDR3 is TGTGCCAGCCGGGGGAGAGAAAACTATGGCTACACCTTC. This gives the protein CASRGRENYGYTF.

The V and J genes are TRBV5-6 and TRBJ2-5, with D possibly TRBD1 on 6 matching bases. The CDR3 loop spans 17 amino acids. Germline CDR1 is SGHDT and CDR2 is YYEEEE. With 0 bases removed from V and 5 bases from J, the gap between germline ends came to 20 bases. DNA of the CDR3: TGTGCCAGCAGCTTGGCCAGTGGAACAGGGATGTTGGAGACCCAGTACTTC. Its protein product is CASSLASGTGMLETQYF.

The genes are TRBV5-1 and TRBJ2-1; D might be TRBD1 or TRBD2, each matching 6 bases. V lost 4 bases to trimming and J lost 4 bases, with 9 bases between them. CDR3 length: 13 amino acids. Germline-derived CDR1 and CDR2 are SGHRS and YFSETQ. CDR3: CASSQGGYNEQFF. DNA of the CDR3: TGCGCCAGCAGCCAAGGGGGGTACAATGAGCAGTTCTTC.

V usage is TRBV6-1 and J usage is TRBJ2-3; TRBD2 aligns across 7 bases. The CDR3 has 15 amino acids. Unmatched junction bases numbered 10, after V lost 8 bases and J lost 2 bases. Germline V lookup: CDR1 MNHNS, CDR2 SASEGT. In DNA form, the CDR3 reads TGTGCCAGCCGCCAGCGGGACCCTATCACAGATACGCAGTATTTT. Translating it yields CASRQRDPITDTQYF.

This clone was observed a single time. The CDR3 sequence is CASSSLGLASYNEQFF. The CDR3 DNA is TGTGCCAGCAGTTCTTTGGGACTAGCCTCCTACAATGAGCAGTTCTTC. The gene calls are TRBV27 and TRBJ2-1; 9 bases line up with TRBD2. Germline-derived CDR1 and CDR2 are MNHEY and SMNVEV (reference sequence). Trimming took 4 bases from V and 0 from J; bases not matched to a gene: 4. The CDR3 contains 16 residues.

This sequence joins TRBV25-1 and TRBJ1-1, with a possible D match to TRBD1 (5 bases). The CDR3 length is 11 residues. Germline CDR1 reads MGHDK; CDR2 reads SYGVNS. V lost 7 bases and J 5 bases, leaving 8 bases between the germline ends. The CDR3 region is CASTGWTEAFF. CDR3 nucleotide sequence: TGTGCCAGCACAGGGTGGACTGAAGCTTTCTTT.

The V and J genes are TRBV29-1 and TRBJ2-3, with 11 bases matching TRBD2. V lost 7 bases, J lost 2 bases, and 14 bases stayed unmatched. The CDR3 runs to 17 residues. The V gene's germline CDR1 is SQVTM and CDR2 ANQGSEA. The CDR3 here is CSAILAGEISHTDTQYF. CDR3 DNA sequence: TGCAGCGCTATACTAGCGGGGGAGATATCCCACACAGATACGCAGTATTTT.

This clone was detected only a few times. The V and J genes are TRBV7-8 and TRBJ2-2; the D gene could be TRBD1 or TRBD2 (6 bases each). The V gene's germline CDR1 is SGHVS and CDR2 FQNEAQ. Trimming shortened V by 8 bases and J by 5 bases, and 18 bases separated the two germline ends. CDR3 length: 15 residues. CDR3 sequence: CASRGPLVGTGELFF. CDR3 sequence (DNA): TGTGCCAGCCGGGGGCCTCTTGTGGGAACCGGGGAGCTGTTTTTT.

The CDR3 loop reads CSDTGIYNEQFF. DNA of the CDR3: TGCAGCGACACAGGGATATACAATGAGCAGTTCTTC. The gene calls are TRBV29-1 and TRBJ2-1; a weak D match, TRBD1 (6 bases). V shed 7 bases and J shed 4 bases, with 11 bases lying between them. In germline, CDR1 is SQVTM, CDR2 ANQGSEA. The CDR3 is 12 residues long.

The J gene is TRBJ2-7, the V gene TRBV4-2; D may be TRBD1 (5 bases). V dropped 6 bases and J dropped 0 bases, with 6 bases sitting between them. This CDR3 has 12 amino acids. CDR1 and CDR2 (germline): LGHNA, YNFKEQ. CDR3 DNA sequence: TGTGCCAGCAGAGGGGCCTCCTACGAGCAGTACTTC. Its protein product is CASRGASYEQYF.

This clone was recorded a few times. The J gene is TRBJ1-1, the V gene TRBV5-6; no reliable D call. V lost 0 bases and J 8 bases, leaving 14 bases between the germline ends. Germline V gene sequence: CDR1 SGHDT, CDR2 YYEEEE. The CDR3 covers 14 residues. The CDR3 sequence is CASSLEVRASEAFF. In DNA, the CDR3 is TGTGCCAGCAGCTTGGAAGTTAGGGCGTCAGAAGCTTTCTTT.

As DNA, the CDR3 is TGCGCCAGCAGCAAGGGACTACCCCAAGAGACCCAGTACTTC. Its translation: CASSKGLPQETQYF. The chain carries TRBV4-1 and TRBJ2-5, with TRBD2 matching 7 bases. The CDR3 loop spans 14 amino acids. Germline V gene sequence: CDR1 MGHRA, CDR2 YSYEKL. V lost 5 bases to trimming and J lost 1 base; unmatched junction nucleotides: 4.

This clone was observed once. The CDR3 region is CSVEANEGPSGEFVWYNEQFF. CDR3 DNA sequence: TGCAGCGTTGAAGCGAATGAAGGCCCTAGCGGGGAGTTTGTTTGGTACAATGAGCAGTTCTTC. The V gene is TRBV29-1, the J gene TRBJ2-1, with TRBD2 identical over 9 bases. V lost 1 base and J lost 4; bases outside the gene matches: 23. Germline V lookup: CDR1 SQVTM, CDR2 ANQGSEA. This CDR3 has 21 amino acids.

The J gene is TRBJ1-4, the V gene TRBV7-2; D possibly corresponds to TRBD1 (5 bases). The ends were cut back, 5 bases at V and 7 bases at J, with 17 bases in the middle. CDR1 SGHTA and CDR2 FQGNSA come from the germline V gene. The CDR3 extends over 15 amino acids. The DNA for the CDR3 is TGTGCCAGCAGCCCCGGTGGGGGTTTGGGTGAAAAACTGTTTTTT. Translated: CASSPGGGLGEKLFF.

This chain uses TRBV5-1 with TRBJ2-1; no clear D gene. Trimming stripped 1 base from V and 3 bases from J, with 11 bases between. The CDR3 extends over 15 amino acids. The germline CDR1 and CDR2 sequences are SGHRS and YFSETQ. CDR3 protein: CASSLKDAVYNEQFF. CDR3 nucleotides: TGCGCCAGCAGCTTGAAGGACGCCGTCTACAATGAGCAGTTCTTC.

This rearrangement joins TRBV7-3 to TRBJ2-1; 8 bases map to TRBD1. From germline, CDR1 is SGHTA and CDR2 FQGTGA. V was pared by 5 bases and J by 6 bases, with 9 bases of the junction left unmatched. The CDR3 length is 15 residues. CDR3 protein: CASSPDRGSSNEQFF. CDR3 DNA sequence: TGTGCCAGCAGCCCCGACAGGGGTTCTTCCAATGAGCAGTTCTTC.

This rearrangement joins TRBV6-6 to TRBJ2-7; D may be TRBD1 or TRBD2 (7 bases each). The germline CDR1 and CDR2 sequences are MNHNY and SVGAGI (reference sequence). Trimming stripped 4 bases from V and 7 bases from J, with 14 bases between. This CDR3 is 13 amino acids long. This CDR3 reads CASSSSGGGEQYF. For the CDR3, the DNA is TGTGCCAGCAGTTCGTCAGGGGGAGGGGAGCAGTACTTC.

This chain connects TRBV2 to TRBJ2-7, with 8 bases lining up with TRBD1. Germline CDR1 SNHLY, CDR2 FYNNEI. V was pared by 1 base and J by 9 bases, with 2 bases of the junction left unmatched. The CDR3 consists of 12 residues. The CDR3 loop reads CASSEGTGLQYF. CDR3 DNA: TGTGCCAGCAGTGAAGGGACAGGGTTGCAGTACTTC.

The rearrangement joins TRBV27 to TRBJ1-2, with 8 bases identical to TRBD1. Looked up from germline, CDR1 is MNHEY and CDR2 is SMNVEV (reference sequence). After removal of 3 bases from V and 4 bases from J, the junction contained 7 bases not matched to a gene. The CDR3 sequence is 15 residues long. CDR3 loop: CASSLQPGTGYGYTF. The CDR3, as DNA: TGTGCCAGCAGTTTGCAGCCCGGGACAGGCTATGGCTACACCTTC.

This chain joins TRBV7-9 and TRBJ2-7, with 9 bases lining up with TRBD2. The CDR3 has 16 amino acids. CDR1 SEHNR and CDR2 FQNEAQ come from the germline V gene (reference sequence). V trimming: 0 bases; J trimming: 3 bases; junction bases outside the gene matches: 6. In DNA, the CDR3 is TGTGCCAGCAGCTTAGCGCGGACTAGCGCGGACTACGAGCAGTACTTC. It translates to CASSLARTSADYEQYF.

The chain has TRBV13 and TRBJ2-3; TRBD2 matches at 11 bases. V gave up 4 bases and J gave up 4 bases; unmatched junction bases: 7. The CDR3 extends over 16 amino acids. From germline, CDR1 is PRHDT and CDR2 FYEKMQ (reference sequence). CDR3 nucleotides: TGTGCCAGCAGCTCGCGAACTAGCGGGGGTTCAGATACGCAGTATTTT. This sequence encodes CASSSRTSGGSDTQYF.